These 8 T cell receptor beta chains were all obtained from the same sample, sequenced in a study of post-analysis software for immune sequencing data. The TCR beta cDNA libraries carried unique molecular identifiers. TCRdb passed the PCR reads through MiXCR, listing each CDR3 protein once. The sample consists of under 200,000 distinct CDR3 sequences, around 29% of them appearing once. Regarding the study as a whole: Among four to six TRBV segments more frequent in patients than controls were TRBV5-6, TRBV5-1 and TRBV20-1.

Their target antigens are unknown. Sequencing was done on a sample of blood. The receptor source for this set is a girl aged 2-17 years with multiple sclerosis.

The V and J genes are TRBV6-6 and TRBJ1-1, with 7 bases lining up with TRBD1. Looked up from germline, CDR1 is MNHNY and CDR2 is SVGAGI (reference sequence). The trim removed 6 bases at V and 3 bases at J, leaving 4 bases unmatched. The CDR3 spans 13 residues. The CDR3 loop is CASRGTAYTEAFF. The CDR3, as DNA: TGTGCCAGCAGAGGGACAGCTTACACTGAAGCTTTCTTT.

The chain recombines TRBV20-1 with TRBJ2-5, with D unresolved. V was cut by 3 bases and J by 1 base, with 6 bases left in between. The V gene's germline CDR1 is DFQATT and CDR2 SNEGSKA (reference sequence). This CDR3 has 12 amino acids. CDR3 in amino acids: CSARIAQETQYF. For the CDR3, the DNA is TGCAGTGCTAGGATTGCCCAAGAGACCCAGTACTTC.

This rearrangement joins TRBV5-1 to TRBJ2-1; D is undetermined. CDR1 SGHRS and CDR2 YFSETQ come from the germline V gene. The CDR3 spans 14 residues. The V and J ends lost 0 bases and 5 bases respectively, with 9 bases between them. In DNA form, the CDR3 reads TGCGCCAGCAGCTTGGGCACAGTAGACAATGAGCAGTTCTTC. The encoded protein is CASSLGTVDNEQFF.

This clonotype has a single count. This rearrangement joins TRBV20-1 to TRBJ2-5, with D possibly being TRBD2 (5 bases). Judging by the DNA end, TRBJ2-7 fits better; the J call may be wrong. The germline CDR1 and CDR2 sequences are DFQATT and SNEGSKA (reference sequence). This CDR3 comprises 13 residues. The CDR3 sequence is CSARTGEIYEQYF. DNA of the CDR3: TGCAGTGCTAGAACCGGGGAGATCTACGAGCAGTACTTC.

Many counts were recorded for this clonotype. The chain links TRBV6-5 to TRBJ1-5; 8 positions match TRBD1. Germline V CDR1 and CDR2: MNHEY, SVGAGI. Trimming took 5 bases from V and 6 from J; bases not matched to a gene: 9. This CDR3 region has 15 residues. CDR3 DNA: TGTGCCAGCAGTCAGCGGACAGGGCATATTCAGCCCCAGCATTTT. It yields the protein CASSQRTGHIQPQHF.

Concerning this clonotype: A much larger clone lies one base from this, so it may be a read error. The gene calls are TRBV7-8 and TRBJ2-3; TRBD1 matches 8 bases. The CDR3 loop spans 15 amino acids. In germline, CDR1 is SGHVS, CDR2 FQNEAQ. The CDR3 DNA reads as TGTGCCACCAGCTCGCAGGGGGCTAGCACAGATACGCAGTATTTT. Translated: CATSSQGASTDTQYF.

V and J are TRBV2 and TRBJ1-1; no firm D call. The germline gives CDR1 SNHLY, CDR2 FYNNEI. The CDR3 consists of 15 residues. V lost 2 bases to trimming and J lost 3 bases, with 13 bases between them. The CDR3 spells CASSEQTPEDTEAFF. Written as DNA, the CDR3 is TGTGCCAGCAGTGAACAGACACCGGAGGACACTGAAGCTTTCTTT. Full variable domain (missing parts from reference TRBV2 and TRBJ1-1): EPEVTQTPSHQVTQMGQEVILRCVPISNHLYFYWYRQILGQKVEFLVSFYNNEISEKSEIFDDQFSVERPDGSNFTLKIRSTKLEDSAMYFCASSEQTPEDTEAFFGQGTRLTVV.

This clonotype is a singleton in its sample. J is TRBJ2-5 and V is TRBV27; TRBD1 might be the D (7 bases). The CDR3 has 16 residues. Germline CDR1 MNHEY, CDR2 SMNVEV (reference sequence). V lost 3 bases to trimming and J lost 0 bases, with 14 bases between them. The CDR3 DNA reads as TGTGCCAGCAGTTTGAGGCGGGGACAGTACCAAGAGACCCAGTACTTC. This codes for CASSLRRGQYQETQYF.